This TCR beta chain emerged from a study of shared clonotypes between healthy human individuals (dated by TCRdb to between 2020 and 2021). Notes on the research overall: Three men and a couple of women, aged 18 to 49 years, made up the cohort. For each donor, CD4 naive and CD4 memory were each run on three plates, CD8 naive on two plates, and CD8 memory on one plate. Blood TCR repertoires of about 5 healthy adults were deeply sequenced to estimate repertoire size and the extent of clonotype sharing between individuals. Libraries were prepared and TCR repertoires were sequenced by different laboratories using diverse techniques, in order to increase sequencing depth and limit assay-specific biases. Leukapheresis yielded between about 0.8 and 8.9 billion PBMCs per donor. Broader findings and caveats from the paper: Because the study included only a small number of donors, the genetic and exposure-history diversity represented was limited. Even with the large sequencing depth, rarefaction of the sorted-subset datasets indicated that sequencing was incomplete. Sampling was restricted to blood, and TCR repertoires in tissues likely differ from the TCR repertoires found in blood. Higher generation probabilities were observed for clonotypes shared by all four sorted-subset donors than for non-shared clonotypes. Naive subsets generally had larger estimated clonotype richness than memory subsets did. Pairwise subsampling indicated that sequencing depth was expected to affect the degree of clonotype sharing among donors. Roughly 5% of naive CD4, around 4% of naive CD8, approximately 2.2% of memory CD4, and approximately 0.4% of memory CD8 clonotypes were shared across a few donors.

The donors were healthy, HIV-negative adults who had no recently reported acute infections or vaccinations. Only Caucasian adults living in Nashville, Tennessee, USA were represented among the donors. CD4+ T cells were enriched through magnetic negative selection, after which naive cells were positively selected on CD45RA and the remaining negative fraction served as the memory subset. After blood collection by leukapheresis, PBMCs were isolated using Ficoll-Histopaque density gradient centrifugation and then cryopreserved in the vapor phase of liquid nitrogen. Purity and quantity of every magnetically sorted T cell population were checked by analytical flow cytometry. From each sorted fraction, genomic DNA was isolated and quantified by UV absorbance on a Nanodrop 2000c. With regard to this clone: Its antigen has not been determined. No much larger clone is present one base from it, and per-base qualities are unavailable.

TCR CDR3 regions were amplified from genomic DNA by multiplex PCR using the deep immunoSEQ assay. For each cell subset, the extracted genomic DNA was distributed evenly across all wells of several immunoSEQ 96-well plates, and each plate served as one replicate. For sorted subsets, about 200 ng genomic DNA, equal to some 28,000 T cell genomes, was loaded into each replicate PCR. The purified libraries were quantified using a Qubit 3.0 fluorometer, sized with a Bioanalyzer 2100, and then quantified again using the KAPA Library Quantification kit. A separate single-read 150-cycle Illumina NextSeq 550 flow cell was used to sequence each immunoSEQ 96-well plate. As for the original processing: Because only junctional sequences without quality scores were contained in the immunoSEQ output, filtering matching that applied to full-length reads could not be performed. To assign V/J genes and CDR3, sequences were annotated against IMGT germline references using PyIR, a Python wrapper for IgBLAST v1.9. Any read was removed if the V/J assignment was weak (E-value above 1e-6), the CDR3 was missing, or the read contained stop codons, out-of-frame junctions, or ambiguous translated residues. V3J clonotypes were defined by identical inferred V gene, J gene, and CDR3 amino acid sequence. Percentage overlap between repertoires was calculated by dividing the number of shared unique clonotypes by the size of the smaller repertoire. Richness of each repertoire was evaluated using RTK rarefaction, the Chao1 estimator, and Recon v2.1 estimates of unobserved clonotypes. Generation probabilities were computed with OLGA for all TCRbeta clonotypes obtained by the gDNA method from several donors. The source is immuneACCESS, and TCRdb retained only in-frame sequences with V and J called. Part of the clones is not carried over; for the studies checked, unresolved V genes explain less than half of this, and the remainder is unexplained. The DNA gave D and trimming, while V, J and clone size come from that table. In all, the sample holds over a million clones, and approximately 80% of those were seen once. The ten largest make up roughly 0.65% of the sample.

What was sequenced was memory CD4+ T cells from PBMCs. According to the study, the label for this sample's cell subset or site signals: CD45RA-negative fraction. The sequence derives from a young man in good health. Some clones in this sample may be carry-over from other donors' samples.

This receptor carries the CDR3 CASSIQGGTIQYF. The DNA is as follows: TGTGCCAGTAGTATCCAGGGTGGGACCATTCAGTACTTC. Recombination connected TRBV19 to TRBJ2-4; the D gene could be either TRBD1 or TRBD2, each agreeing at 5 bases. From its cysteine to its phenylalanine, the CDR3 spans 13 amino acids. Just the 39-base CDR3 DNA is kept, in frame starting at base 1. For CDR1 and CDR2, the germline V gene (reference sequence) lists LNHDA and SQIVND. At the junction V is shortened by 3 bases and J by 9 bases, with 12 bases in between.